These 12 T cell receptor beta chains share one sample of origin, sequenced in a study of blood T cell repertoires in COVID-19. Produced via immunoSEQ multiplex PCR; TCRdb's table is partial and in-frame only. The sample contains around 99,000 clones, roughly 88% of which appear only once. The material sequenced was peripheral blood. These receptors were obtained from a woman aged 80 or over with active or convalescent COVID-19.

The rearrangement uses TRBV10-3 and TRBJ1-5; 7 bases line up with TRBD1. After removal of 6 bases from V and 2 bases from J, the junction contained 7 bases not matched to a gene. Germline V CDR1 and CDR2: ENHRY, SYGVKD. This CDR3 has 15 residues. The CDR3 is CAIRDGQAGNQPQHF. CDR3 nucleotide sequence: TGTGCCATCAGGGATGGACAGGCGGGCAATCAGCCCCAGCATTTT.

The V gene is TRBV4-2, the J gene TRBJ2-7, with 8 bases fitting TRBD1. The CDR3 is 14 residues long. Germline V CDR1 and CDR2: LGHNA, YNFKEQ. J was trimmed by 2 bases and V by 4 bases; bases with no gene match: 4. The CDR3 nucleotides are TGTGCCAGCAGCCCGGGGACAGGCACCTACGAGCAGTACTTC. Translated: CASSPGTGTYEQYF.

The chain employs TRBV2 and TRBJ2-5, with 7 bases fitting TRBD1. Trimming took 4 bases from V and 1 from J; bases not matched to a gene: 0. The CDR3 extends over 13 amino acids. CDR1 SNHLY and CDR2 FYNNEI come from the germline V gene. The CDR3 loop is CASSGDSQETQYF. CDR3 bases: TGTGCCAGCAGTGGGGACAGCCAAGAGACCCAGTACTTC.

The J gene is TRBJ2-5, the V gene TRBV29-1, with a weak D call TRBD2 (6 bases). CDR1 SQVTM and CDR2 ANQGSEA come from the germline V gene. V lost 4 bases and J 4 bases, leaving 10 bases between the germline ends. This CDR3 is 12 amino acids long. The chain's CDR3 is CSVAAGPETQYF. In DNA, the CDR3 is TGCAGCGTTGCAGCGGGCCCAGAGACCCAGTACTTC. The full variable domain, completed using reference TRBV29-1 and TRBJ2-5, is SAVISQKPSRDICQRGTSLTIQCQVDSQVTMMFWYRQQPGQSLTLIATANQGSEATYESGFVIDKFPISRPNLTFSTLTVSNMSPEDSSIYLCSVAAGPETQYFGPGTRLLVL.

This clone occurred once. This chain connects TRBV27 to TRBJ1-6, with D possibly matching TRBD1 (6 bases). V lost 2 bases to trimming and J lost 7 bases, with 18 bases between them. The CDR3 runs 17 residues. Germline V gene data show CDR1 as MNHEY and CDR2 as SMNVEV (reference sequence). DNA for the CDR3: TGTGCCAGCAGTTTAGGGGGCAGCAGGGCTGGAAATTCACCCCTCCACTTT. It specifies CASSLGGSRAGNSPLHF.

This clone showed up just a few times. The DNA for the CDR3 is TGTGCCAGCAGCCAAGCAGGGGTGTATGGCTACACCTTC. Encoded protein: CASSQAGVYGYTF. The chain is built from TRBV3-1 (or the pseudogene TRBV3-2) and TRBJ1-2; possible D gene TRBD1, 6 bases. Germline lookup yields CDR1 LGHDT and CDR2 YNNKEL (reference sequence). The CDR3 is 13 residues long. V gave up 1 base and J gave up 5 bases, with 8 bases separating them.

Remarks on this clone: A junction end diverges from the germline sequence, so it may reflect a read error. The chain carries TRBV5-1 and TRBJ2-1; 8 bases are shared with TRBD1. CDR1 and CDR2 from the germline V gene are SGHRS and YFSETQ. This CDR3 is built from 14 residues. CDR3: CASSTGQAYNEQFF. The CDR3 region has the DNA TGCGCCAGCAGCACGGGACAGGCCTATAATGAGCAGTTCTTC.

The chain employs TRBV7-9 and TRBJ2-3, with 9 bases aligning to TRBD2. This CDR3 spans 15 amino acids. Germline CDR1 and CDR2: SEHNR and FQNEAQ (reference sequence). Trimming cost V 4 bases and J 4 bases; bases outside gene matches: 6. The CDR3 coding sequence is TGTGCCAGCAGCTGGCGGGAGGGCGGCGCAGATACGCAGTATTTT. This codes for CASSWREGGADTQYF.

This clone appeared many times. This chain connects TRBV5-1 to TRBJ2-3; 10 nucleotides match TRBD2. This CDR3 is 16 amino acids long. V trimming: 0 bases; J trimming: 6 bases; junction bases outside the gene matches: 7. Germline loops: CDR1 SGHRS, CDR2 YFSETQ. CDR3 sequence reads: CASSLVGSGRKDTQYF. CDR3 nucleotides: TGCGCCAGCAGCTTGGTCGGTAGCGGGAGGAAGGATACGCAGTATTTT. Full variable domain (remainder filled in from reference TRBV5-1 and TRBJ2-3): KAGVTQTPRYLIKTRGQQVTLSCSPISGHRSVSWYQQTPGQGLQFLFEYFSETQRNKGNFPGRFSGRQFSNSRSEMNVSTLELGDSALYLCASSLVGSGRKDTQYFGPGTRLTVL.

This clone was counted a few times. The V gene is TRBV7-9, the J gene TRBJ1-1; D may be TRBD1 (5 bases). V gave up 3 bases and J gave up 4 bases, with 12 bases separating them. Germline lookup yields CDR1 SEHNR and CDR2 FQNEAQ (reference sequence). The CDR3 has 14 residues. CDR3 loop: CASSFQGGITEAFF. The DNA for the CDR3 is TGTGCCAGCAGCTTCCAGGGTGGGATCACTGAAGCTTTCTTT.

The rearrangement uses TRBV5-1 and TRBJ1-3; 9 nucleotides align to TRBD1. The CDR3 is 15 amino acids. The V and J ends lost 5 bases and 4 bases, in that order; junction bases with no gene match: 7. The germline V gene has CDR1 SGHRS and CDR2 YFSETQ. The CDR3 bases are TGCGCCAGCAGGGAGACAGGGGGGAGAGGAAACACCATATATTTT. Protein: CASRETGGRGNTIYF.

The chain has TRBV7-2 and TRBJ2-7; tentatively, D is TRBD2 (5 bases). Germline CDR1 and CDR2: SGHTA and FQGNSA. V was clipped by 3 bases and J by 2 bases, with 8 bases between them. The CDR3 loop spans 13 amino acids. The CDR3: CASSFFGTYEQYF. DNA for the CDR3: TGTGCCAGCAGCTTTTTCGGGACCTACGAGCAGTACTTC.